The clone carrying this T cell receptor beta chain was seen at least ten times. Its antigen is undetermined. At one end, the junction sequence differs from germline, possibly due to a read error. Amplification targeted the TCR beta CDR3 regions, with RNA transcripts as the source material. RT-PCR in the first round used HTBI primers; a second-round multiplex PCR followed. TCRdb used MiXCR to reprocess the multiplex PCR reads, holding one entry per CDR3 protein. The table shows hundreds of thousands of distinct CDR3 sequences, with around 20% occurring only once. The CDR3 spans 15 residues. Germline V gene lookup returns CDR1 MNHEY and CDR2 SVGAGI. Over 18 months of follow-up, stable hyperthyroidism required that no ophthalmopathy appear. The hyperthyroidism patients had a new diagnosis of under 2 months' duration and were aged 18 to 65. The data derive from a study of Graves' ophthalmopathy and Graves' hyperthyroidism. About the research overall: Peripheral blood was gathered at the point of initial diagnosis, before any treatment started. Regarding the study as a whole: Blood also carried most expanded thyroid clonotypes exceeding 0.001 frequency.

The V gene is TRBV6-5, the J gene TRBJ1-5; 9 bases map to TRBD1. Sequenced: peripheral blood. The sequence was obtained from a woman aged 18-35 years with stable Graves' hyperthyroidism. The CDR3 loop is CASTYGGTGNQPQHF. In DNA form, the CDR3 reads TGTGCCAGCACTTACGGCGGGACAGGGAATCAGCCCCAGCATTTT.